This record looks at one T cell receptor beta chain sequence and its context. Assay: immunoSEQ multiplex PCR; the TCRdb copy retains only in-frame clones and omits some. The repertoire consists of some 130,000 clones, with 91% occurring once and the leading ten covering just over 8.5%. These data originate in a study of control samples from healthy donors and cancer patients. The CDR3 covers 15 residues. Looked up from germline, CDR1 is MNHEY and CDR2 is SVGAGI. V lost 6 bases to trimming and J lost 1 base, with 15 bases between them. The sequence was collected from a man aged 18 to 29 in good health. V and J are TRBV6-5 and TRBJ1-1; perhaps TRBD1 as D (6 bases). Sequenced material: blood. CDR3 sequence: CASRAFPTGNTEAFF. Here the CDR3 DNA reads TGTGCCAGCAGGGCTTTCCCGACAGGGAACACTGAAGCTTTCTTT.